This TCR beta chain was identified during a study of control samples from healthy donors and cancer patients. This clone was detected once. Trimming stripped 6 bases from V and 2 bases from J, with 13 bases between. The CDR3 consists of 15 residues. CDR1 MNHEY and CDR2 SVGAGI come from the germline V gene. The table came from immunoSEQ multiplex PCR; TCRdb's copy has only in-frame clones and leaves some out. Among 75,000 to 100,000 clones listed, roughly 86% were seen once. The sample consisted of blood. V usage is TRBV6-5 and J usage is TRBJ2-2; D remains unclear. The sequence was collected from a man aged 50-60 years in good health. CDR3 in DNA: TGTGCCAGCAGGGCGACATGGACCAACACCGGGGAGCTGTTTTTT. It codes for CASRATWTNTGELFF.